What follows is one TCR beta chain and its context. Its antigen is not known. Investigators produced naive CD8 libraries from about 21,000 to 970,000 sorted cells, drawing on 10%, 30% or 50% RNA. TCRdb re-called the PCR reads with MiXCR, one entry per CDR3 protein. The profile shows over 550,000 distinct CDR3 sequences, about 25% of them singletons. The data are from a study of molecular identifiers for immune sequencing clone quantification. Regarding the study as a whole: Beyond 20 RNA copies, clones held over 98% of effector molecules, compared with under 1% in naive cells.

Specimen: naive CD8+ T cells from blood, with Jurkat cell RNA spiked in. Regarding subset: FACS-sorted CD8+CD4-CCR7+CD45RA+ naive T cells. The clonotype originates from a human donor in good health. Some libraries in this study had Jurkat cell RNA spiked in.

The CDR3 sequence is CATSDHTGGYEQYF. The DNA for the CDR3 is TGTGCCACCAGTGATCATACAGGGGGCTACGAGCAGTACTTC. The gene calls are TRBV24-1 and TRBJ2-7, with 8 bases identical to TRBD1. CDR3 length equals 14 residues. Trimming cost V 3 bases and J 3 bases; bases outside gene matches: 3. Germline lookup yields CDR1 KGHDR and CDR2 SFDVKD.